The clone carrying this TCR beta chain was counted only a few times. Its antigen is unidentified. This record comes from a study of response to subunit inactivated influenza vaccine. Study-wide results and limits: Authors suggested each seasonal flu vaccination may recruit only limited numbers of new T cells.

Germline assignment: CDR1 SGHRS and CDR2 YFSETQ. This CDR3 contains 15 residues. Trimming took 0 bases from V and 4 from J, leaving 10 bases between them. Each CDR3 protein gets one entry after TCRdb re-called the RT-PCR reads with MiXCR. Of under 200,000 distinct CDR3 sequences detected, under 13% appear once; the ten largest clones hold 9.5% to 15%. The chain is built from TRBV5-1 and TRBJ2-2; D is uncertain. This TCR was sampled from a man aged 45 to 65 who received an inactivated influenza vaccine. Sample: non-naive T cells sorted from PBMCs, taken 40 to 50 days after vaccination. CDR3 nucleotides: TGCGCCAGCAGCTTGGCCTCTCCGAGCACCGGGGAGCTGTTTTTT. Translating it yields CASSLASPSTGELFF. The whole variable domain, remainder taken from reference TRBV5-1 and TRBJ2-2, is KAGVTQTPRYLIKTRGQQVTLSCSPISGHRSVSWYQQTPGQGLQFLFEYFSETQRNKGNFPGRFSGRQFSNSRSEMNVSTLELGDSALYLCASSLASPSTGELFFGEGSRLTVL.